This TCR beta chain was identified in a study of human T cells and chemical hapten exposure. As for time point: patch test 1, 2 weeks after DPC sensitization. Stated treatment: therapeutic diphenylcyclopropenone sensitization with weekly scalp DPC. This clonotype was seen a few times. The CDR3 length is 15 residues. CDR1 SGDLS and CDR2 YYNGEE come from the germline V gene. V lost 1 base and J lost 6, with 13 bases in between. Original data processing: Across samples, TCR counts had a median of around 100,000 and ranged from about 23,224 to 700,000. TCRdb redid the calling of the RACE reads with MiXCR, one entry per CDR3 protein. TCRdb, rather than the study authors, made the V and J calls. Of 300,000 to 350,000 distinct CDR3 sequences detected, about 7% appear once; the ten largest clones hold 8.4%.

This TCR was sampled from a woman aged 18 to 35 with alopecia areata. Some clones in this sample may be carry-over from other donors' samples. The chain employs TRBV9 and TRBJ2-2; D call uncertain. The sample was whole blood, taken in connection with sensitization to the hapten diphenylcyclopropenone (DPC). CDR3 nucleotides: TGTGCCAGCAGCGTAAGCCCGGCTCGCGCCGGGGAGCTGTTTTTT. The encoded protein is CASSVSPARAGELFF.